The T cell receptor (beta chain) under discussion was sequenced for a study of T cell responses to AZD1222 COVID-19 vaccine. Study-wide points: A reported finding is that nearly half of spike-specific TCRs target unmutated variant regions.

Profiled with immunoSEQ multiplex PCR; TCRdb holds only in-frame clones, not every one. Counted here are some 130,000 clones, about 93% occurring once; the ten biggest clones make up 6.5% to 8%. With regard to this clone: Its specificity is unknown.

This CDR3 comprises 15 residues. In germline, CDR1 is MNHEY, CDR2 SMNVEV (reference sequence). Trimming stripped 0 bases from V and 9 bases from J, with 12 bases between. This chain links TRBV27 with TRBJ1-6, with TRBD1 as a possible D gene (5 bases). The material was peripheral blood, obtained 28 days after the second AZD1222 dose. This receptor was taken from an adult who received the AZD1222 COVID-19 vaccine. This CDR3 reads CASSLSGGVGSPLHF. The DNA of the CDR3 is TGTGCCAGCAGTTTATCCGGGGGTGTAGGTTCACCCCTCCACTTT.